These T cell receptor beta chains were read from a single sample in a study of identical twins. TCRdb re-called the 5' RACE reads through MiXCR, storing one row per CDR3 protein. The data hold roughly 690,000 distinct CDR3 sequences, with less than 25% observed a single time. These same data were also listed under a study on T cells expressing NK-cell markers.

Sequenced: PBMCs. The receptors were gathered from a woman aged 18-29 years in good health. CDR3s include the opening cysteine and the closing phenylalanine or tryptophan. D genes are given only for firm matches. Size tells how often a clone was seen (once, few, many) or the class of an expanded clone, and some rows leave it out.

J	V	D	length	size	DNA	CDR3
TRBJ2-2	TRBV7-2	NA	15	few	TGTGCCAGCAGCTTAGGTCTAGCGATCACCGGGGAGCTGTTTTTT	CASSLGLAITGELFF
TRBJ2-7	TRBV3-1	NA	15	NA	TGTGCCAGCAGCTTTCGACCAGGGAATCCCTACGAGCAGTACTTC	CASSFRPGNPYEQYF
TRBJ1-6	TRBV7-6	NA	14	NA	TGTGCCAGCAGCTTACAGGGCAGTAATTCACCCCTCCACTTT	CASSLQGSNSPLHF
TRBJ2-7	TRBV11-1	NA	11	NA	TGTGCCAGCAGCCGGTTCGGAGAGCAGTACTTC	CASSRFGEQYF
TRBJ2-7	TRBV5-5	NA	17	NA	TGTGCCAGCAGCTTGCGAGCCTTGGTGGTGTTCCCCTACGAGCAGTACTTC	CASSLRALVVFPYEQYF
TRBJ1-6	TRBV14	NA	16	few	TGTGCCAGCAGCCAAGTCGGAGGGACGTATAATTCACCCCTCCACTTT	CASSQVGGTYNSPLHF
TRBJ2-7	TRBV6-5	NA	15	few	TGTGCCAGCAGTTACTCGAAGGGCCAGTTCCACGAGCAGTACTTC	CASSYSKGQFHEQYF
TRBJ1-4	TRBV15	NA	13	NA	TGTGCCACCAGGGGGTTGGGTAATGAAAAACTGTTTTTT	CATRGLGNEKLFF
TRBJ2-3	TRBV12-3/TRBV12-4	TRBD2	15	few	TGTGCCAGCAGTTTAAGGGCGGGGGTACAAGATACGCAGTATTTT	CASSLRAGVQDTQYF
TRBJ2-5	TRBV5-6	TRBD2	16	few	TGTGCCAGCAGCTTGATGGCTAGCGGGAGTCAAGAGACCCAGTACTTC	CASSLMASGSQETQYF
TRBJ2-1	TRBV24-1	NA	14	NA	TGTGCCACCAGTGACCTCGGGGGGCGAAATGAGCAGTTCTTC	CATSDLGGRNEQFF
TRBJ2-7	TRBV11-1	NA	15	few	TGTGCCAGCAGCTTAAACGGACAGATTCCCTACGAGCAGTACTTC	CASSLNGQIPYEQYF
TRBJ1-5	TRBV12-3/TRBV12-4	TRBD1	14	many	TGTGCCAGCAGCAGACAGGGGGCAGGCCAGCCCCAGCATTTT	CASSRQGAGQPQHF
TRBJ2-5	TRBV5-1	NA	12	many	TGCGCCAGCAGCGGGGATCCTGAGACCCAGTACTTC	CASSGDPETQYF
TRBJ2-5	TRBV7-7	NA	12	NA	TGTGCTAGCAGCTTAGAGGGGGTGACCCAGTACTTC	CASSLEGVTQYF
TRBJ1-2	TRBV7-6	NA	13	few	TGTGCCAGCCGGGGCGGGGGCGCCGATGGCTACACCTTC	CASRGGGADGYTF
TRBJ2-3	TRBV6-5	NA	15	NA	TGTGCCAGCAGTTACTCATTCCAAACCCCAGATACGCAGTATTTT	CASSYSFQTPDTQYF
TRBJ2-4	TRBV5-1	NA	13	few	TGCGCCAGCAGCTTCGTGGGGGCAGCAATTCAGTACTTC	CASSFVGAAIQYF
TRBJ2-1	TRBV19	TRBD2	14	NA	TGTGCCAGTAGTATTGCCCGAGCGGGGGCCTTTCGGTTCTTC	CASSIARAGAFRFF
TRBJ2-1	TRBV5-5	NA	15	NA	TGTGCCAGCAGCTTATGGGCAGCCGCCTACAATGAGCAGTTCTTC	CASSLWAAAYNEQFF
TRBJ1-1	TRBV7-9	TRBD1	12	NA	TGTGCCAGCAGAACCGACAGGGACGAAGCTTTCTTT	CASRTDRDEAFF
TRBJ1-2	TRBV12-3/TRBV12-4	TRBD1	14	few	TGTGCCAGCAGTTCACAGGGGGGAATGGATGGCTACACCTTC	CASSSQGGMDGYTF
TRBJ2-7	TRBV3-1	NA	17	once	TGTGCCAGCAGCCGTGCCCAGGTGGACAGCCTTCCCTACGAGCAGTACTTC	CASSRAQVDSLPYEQYF
TRBJ2-5	TRBV9	TRBD2	15	few	TGTGCCAGCAGCGCTAGCGGGGGACCCGTTGGGACCCAGTACTTC	CASSASGGPVGTQYF
TRBJ1-2	TRBV6-1	NA	13	NA	TGTGCCAGCAGTCAATGGACGGACTATGGCTACACCTTC	CASSQWTDYGYTF
TRBJ2-5	TRBV15	NA	15	NA	TGTGCCACCAGCAGAGGTTCGATAGCCCAAGAGACCCAGTACTTC	CATSRGSIAQETQYF
TRBJ2-5	TRBV5-5	NA	15	few	TGTGCCAGCAGCTTGTTATCGGGGGTCCAAGAGACCCAGTACTTC	CASSLLSGVQETQYF
TRBJ2-2	TRBV29-1	TRBD2	15	NA	TGCAGCGTTACACTAGCGGGGGGGCCCACCGGGGAGCTGTTTTTT	CSVTLAGGPTGELFF
TRBJ1-2	TRBV29-1	NA	11	NA	TGCAGCGTTGAAACACCAGACGGCTACACCTTC	CSVETPDGYTF
TRBJ2-1	TRBV4-2	TRBD1	14	few	TGTGCCAGCACTCAGGGGGCAGGGGAGAATGAGCAGTTCTTC	CASTQGAGENEQFF
TRBJ2-1	TRBV15	TRBD2	17	many	TGTGCCACCAGCAGAGATCGGAGGACTAGCGGGAGCAATGAGCAGTTCTTC	CATSRDRRTSGSNEQFF
TRBJ2-7	TRBV18	TRBD1	15	NA	TGTGCCAGCTCGCCTAAGGGACAGGGGGTCTACGAGCAGTACTTC	CASSPKGQGVYEQYF
TRBJ2-6	TRBV7-2	NA	16	few	TGTGCCAGCAGCTTCATGGGGGTCTCTGGGGCCAACGTCCTGACTTTC	CASSFMGVSGANVLTF
TRBJ2-1	TRBV11-2	TRBD2	19	NA	TGTGCCAGCACCTTGGGACTAGCGGGAGGGCTGACCGTTTACAATGAGCAGTTCTTC	CASTLGLAGGLTVYNEQFF
TRBJ2-7	TRBV20-1	NA	14	NA	TGCAGTGCTAGAGATGCCGGTAACTCCTACGAGCAGTACTTC	CSARDAGNSYEQYF
TRBJ2-5	TRBV5-1	NA	14	NA	TGCGCCAGCAGCTTGGAAAGGGCACAAGAGACCCAGTACTTC	CASSLERAQETQYF
TRBJ2-5	TRBV5-1	NA	14	few	TGCGCCAGCAGCTTGGTGACTGAAGGGGAGACCCAGTACTTC	CASSLVTEGETQYF
TRBJ2-1	TRBV29-1	TRBD2	15	few	TGCAGCGTTGACCCTCTAGCGGAAGCCTACAATGAGCAGTTCTTC	CSVDPLAEAYNEQFF
TRBJ1-5	TRBV6-5	NA	14	few	TGTGCCAGCAGTTCTCAGTTCCAGGATCAGCCCCAGCATTTT	CASSSQFQDQPQHF
TRBJ1-6	TRBV11-3	TRBD1	15	many	TGTGCCAGCAGCTTAGAAGCAGGGGGTAATTCACCCCTCCACTTT	CASSLEAGGNSPLHF
TRBJ2-2	TRBV7-8	NA	12	many	TGTGCCAGCAGCTCGCTACCCGGGGAGCTGTTTTTT	CASSSLPGELFF
TRBJ2-3	TRBV10-3	NA	15	few	TGTGCCATCAGTGACAGGGGAGGTATGACAGATACGCAGTATTTT	CAISDRGGMTDTQYF
TRBJ2-1	TRBV9	NA	13	NA	TGTGCCAGCAGCACCCGGACGGGGCGTGAGCAGTTCTTC	CASSTRTGREQFF
TRBJ2-3	TRBV3-1	NA	13	many	TGTGCCAGCAGCCGTAGGGGGGACGATACGCAGTATTTT	CASSRRGDDTQYF
TRBJ1-3	TRBV6-6	NA	13	many	TGTGCCAGCAGTTACTCCCCGGGGGACACCATATATTTT	CASSYSPGDTIYF
TRBJ2-1	TRBV30	TRBD2	12	NA	TGTGCCTGGAGCACTGGGGGGGATGAGCAGTTCTTC	CAWSTGGDEQFF
TRBJ2-7	TRBV18	NA	15	once	TGTGCCAGCTCACCCCCCCCTGAGGATGCCTACGAGCAGTACTTC	CASSPPPEDAYEQYF
TRBJ2-3	TRBV20-1	NA	14	NA	TGCAGTGCTAGGAGAGGGGCCAGCACAGATACGCAGTATTTT	CSARRGASTDTQYF
TRBJ2-7	TRBV5-5	NA	14	NA	TGTGCCAGCGGAACGGGACGTATCTCCTACGAGCAGTACTTC	CASGTGRISYEQYF
TRBJ2-7	TRBV6-2/TRBV6-3	TRBD2	18	NA	TGTGCCAGCAGTTACTCTTCTAGCGGGAGTCCCCCCGCCTACGAGCAGTACTTC	CASSYSSSGSPPAYEQYF
TRBJ1-2	TRBV20-1	TRBD1	14	many	TGCAGTGCCGCAAATGGACAGGGTGATTATGGCTACACCTTC	CSAANGQGDYGYTF
TRBJ2-3	TRBV27	NA	14	NA	TGTGCCAGCACACCGGTGGGGGCCGGGGACACGCAGTATTTT	CASTPVGAGDTQYF
TRBJ2-2	TRBV10-1	NA	13	NA	TGCGCCAGCAGTGACCGGCTCACCGGGGAGCTGTTTTTT	CASSDRLTGELFF
TRBJ2-2	TRBV20-1	NA	12	NA	TGCAGTGCTAGAGATCTGAGCGGGGAGCTGTTTTTT	CSARDLSGELFF
TRBJ2-7	TRBV15	NA	15	few	TGTGCCACCAGCAGACCCCATACAGGCGGCAACGAGCAGTACTTC	CATSRPHTGGNEQYF
TRBJ2-2	TRBV4-3	NA	16	NA	TGCGCCAGCAGCCAAGATCCCACGGGCACCACCGGGGAGCTGTTTTTT	CASSQDPTGTTGELFF
TRBJ2-1	TRBV20-1	NA	12	NA	TGCAGTGCTAGAAGGATGCGGAATGAGCAGTTCTTC	CSARRMRNEQFF
TRBJ1-1	TRBV18	NA	15	few	TGTGCCAGCTCACCGAATGTTCTCACGAACACTGAAGCTTTCTTT	CASSPNVLTNTEAFF
TRBJ2-5	TRBV20-1	NA	14	NA	TGCAGTGCTCCGGACAGGCGGGGGCAAGAGACCCAGTACTTC	CSAPDRRGQETQYF